The clone carrying this T cell receptor beta chain was counted a few times. The target antigen is unknown. These data originate in a study of T cells in Graves' hyperthyroidism and ophthalmopathy. Between the trimmed V and J ends, which lost 1 base and 5 bases, there was a span of 8 bases. This CDR3 region has 13 residues. Per the germline V gene, CDR1 is LGHNT and CDR2 is FRNRAP. Study-wide points: Blood also contained most expanded thyroid clonotypes above 0.001.

With a duration under 2 months, the hyperthyroidism was newly diagnosed in patients aged 18 to 65. RNA transcripts gave rise to amplified TCR beta CDR3 regions. The primer set for the first-round RT-PCR of the TCR CDR3 was HTBI. TCRdb redid the calling of the multiplex PCR reads with MiXCR, one entry per CDR3 protein. Among a few hundred thousand distinct CDR3 sequences listed, 35% to 55% were seen once. The chain is built from TRBV12-5 and TRBJ1-1, with D perhaps TRBD1 (6 bases). The sample taken for sequencing was peripheral blood or thyroid tissue (not recorded which). This sequence originates from a woman under 30 with Graves' hyperthyroidism. CDR3 region: CASGLEGGTEAFF. The CDR3 nucleotides read TGTGCTAGTGGTTTGGAAGGGGGAACTGAAGCTTTCTTT. Drawing the rest from reference TRBV12-5 and TRBJ1-1, the complete variable domain is DARVTQTPRHKVTEMGQEVTMRCQPILGHNTVFWYRQTMMQGLELLAYFRNRAPLDDSGMPKDRFSAEMPDATLATLKIQPSEPRDSAVYFCASGLEGGTEAFFGQGTRLTVV.